This T cell receptor beta chain was sequenced during a study of T cell repertoires in cytomegalovirus infection. On the study more broadly: Matching HLA type and CMV infection were both indicated by public TCR beta signatures.

Note on this clonotype: Its antigen is still unknown.

TCRdb independently ran MiXCR on the reads; one entry per CDR3 protein. Of approximately 1,000,000 distinct CDR3 sequences listed, about a third are singletons. Findings and caveats of the study: HLA-C-restricted CMV clonotypes gave the most frequent clonotype in two of eight donors.

CDR3 length: 15 residues. Germline lookup yields CDR1 SNHLY and CDR2 FYNNEI. The V gene lost 5 bases and the J gene lost 4 bases, with 17 bases spanning the gap. The V gene is TRBV2, the J gene TRBJ1-1; TRBD1 is a possible D gene (6 bases). This receptor was obtained from a human donor in good health (CMV status not recorded). Some clones in this sample may be carry-over from other donors' samples. The specimen comprised cultured CD8+ T cells from PBMCs, sampled from culture after CMV antigen stimulation. CDR3 DNA sequence: TGTGCCAGCAGTATCTCCAGCGAGGGGGGCACTGAAGCTTTCTTT. Protein: CASSISSEGGTEAFF.